These T cell receptor beta chains were read from a single sample in a study of CD8 T cells in Susac syndrome. TCRdb ran MiXCR on the immunoSEQ multiplex PCR reads and lists one entry per CDR3 protein. The sample lists about 300,000 distinct CDR3 sequences; about nine tenths were seen once. Sequences were obtained from CD8+ T cells from PBMCs. The receptor source for this set is a human donor with multiple sclerosis. The CDR3 runs from the conserved cysteine through the conserved F or W. D genes are given only for firm matches. Where a row states a size, it is once, few, many or the class of an expanded clone; other rows omit it.

CDR3 protein,CDR3 DNA,J gene,D gene,clone size,V gene
CASSAASYRDGGDTDTQYF,TGTGCCAGCAGCGCCGCCTCATACAGGGACGGGGGAGACACAGATACGCAGTATTTT,TRBJ2-3,-,-,TRBV9
CASRNSDRGPYTEAFF,TGTGCCAGCAGGAATTCGGACAGGGGTCCCTACACTGAAGCTTTCTTT,TRBJ1-1,TRBD1,-,TRBV12-3/TRBV12-4
CASSPGVAGAKETQYF,TGCGCCAGCAGCCCGGGGGTCGCGGGGGCGAAAGAGACCCAGTACTTC,TRBJ2-5,-,-,TRBV4-3
CASTEVGSGDYGYTF,TGTGCCAGCACAGAGGTAGGGAGTGGAGACTATGGCTACACCTTC,TRBJ1-2,-,-,TRBV9
CASSHRQLAEAFF,TGTGCCAGCAGCCATCGACAGCTCGCCGAGGCTTTCTTT,TRBJ1-1,-,-,TRBV4-2
CASSQVNSGNYEQYF,TGTGCCAGCAGCCAAGTGAATAGCGGGAACTACGAGCAGTACTTC,TRBJ2-7,TRBD2,-,TRBV3-1
CASRATDSPLHF,TGCGCCAGCAGAGCGACCGATTCACCCCTCCACTTT,TRBJ1-6,-,-,TRBV4-1
CASSASSGRQINQPQHF,TGTGCCAGCAGCGCCTCCTCGGGCCGACAGATAAATCAGCCCCAGCATTTT,TRBJ1-5,-,-,TRBV9
CASVGQGFSGSNPLLSEQYF,TGTGCCAGCGTGGGACAGGGTTTTTCTGGGTCTAACCCCCTGCTCTCCGAGCAGTACTTC,TRBJ2-7,TRBD1,-,TRBV2
CASSWGGDRPNTEAFF,TGTGCCAGCAGCTGGGGCGGGGACAGACCGAACACTGAAGCTTTCTTT,TRBJ1-1,TRBD1,-,TRBV13
CSARIGTGHNQPQHF,TGCAGTGCTAGAATTGGGACAGGCCACAATCAGCCCCAGCATTTT,TRBJ1-5,TRBD1,-,TRBV20-1
CASSRTTGNTEAFF,TGCGCCAGCAGCAGAACCACCGGGAACACTGAAGCTTTCTTT,TRBJ1-1,-,-,TRBV5-1
CASAAYNSPLHF,TGTGCCAGCGCGGCATATAATTCACCCCTCCACTTT,TRBJ1-6,-,-,TRBV28
CASSRTWGRERRDNEQFF,TGTGCCAGCAGCCGTACATGGGGCAGGGAACGACGGGACAATGAGCAGTTCTTC,TRBJ2-1,-,-,TRBV7-8
CASSLRGSNEQYF,TGTGCCAGCAGTTTACGCGGGAGTAACGAGCAGTACTTC,TRBJ2-7,TRBD2,once,TRBV28
CASSVDRGSEQFF,TGTGCCAGCAGCGTCGACAGGGGGAGTGAGCAGTTCTTC,TRBJ2-1,TRBD1,-,TRBV27
CASRSGESYEQYF,TGTGCCAGCAGAAGTGGCGAGTCCTACGAGCAGTACTTC,TRBJ2-7,-,-,TRBV2
CASSSRQGDGNEQFF,TGTGCCAGCAGCTCTAGACAGGGTGATGGCAATGAGCAGTTCTTC,TRBJ2-1,TRBD1,-,TRBV7-3
CSARGRQFTQETQYF,TGCAGTGCTAGGGGTAGACAGTTTACGCAAGAGACCCAGTACTTC,TRBJ2-5,-,-,TRBV20-1
CASSQIRGAGTGELFF,TGTGCCAGCAGCCAAATCCGGGGGGCGGGAACCGGGGAGCTGTTTTTT,TRBJ2-2,-,-,TRBV7-6
CASSQAGNNEQFF,TGCGCCAGCAGCCAAGCTGGAAACAATGAGCAGTTCTTC,TRBJ2-1,-,few,TRBV4-1
CACQRTPSSYNEQFF,TGTGCCTGCCAACGCACCCCGAGCTCCTACAATGAGCAGTTCTTC,TRBJ2-1,-,-,TRBV30
CASSQGTGPGNTIYF,TGCGCCAGCAGCCAGGGGACAGGGCCCGGAAACACCATATATTTT,TRBJ1-3,TRBD1,-,TRBV4-3
CSVEGGGADTEAFF,TGCAGCGTTGAAGGAGGGGGCGCGGACACTGAAGCTTTCTTT,TRBJ1-1,TRBD1,-,TRBV29-1
CASTNTLGNGYTF,TGTGCCAGCACCAACACCCTCGGAAATGGCTACACCTTC,TRBJ1-2,-,-,TRBV6-5
CASRGAGIETDTQYF,TGTGCCAGCAGGGGGGCAGGGATTGAGACAGATACGCAGTATTTT,TRBJ2-3,-,-,TRBV28
CASSFPGTGGAEQYF,TGTGCCAGCAGTTTCCCCGGGACAGGGGGCGCCGAGCAGTACTTC,TRBJ2-7,TRBD1,-,TRBV12-3/TRBV12-4
CASSWRGGPGEQYF,TGTGCCAGCAGTTGGCGGGGCGGGCCGGGCGAGCAGTACTTC,TRBJ2-7,-,once,TRBV6-5
CASSKLAGPNEQFF,TGCGCCAGCAGCAAACTAGCGGGACCGAATGAGCAGTTCTTC,TRBJ2-1,TRBD2,-,TRBV4-3
CASSRAQGYTGELFF,TGTGCCAGCAGTCGCGCCCAGGGATACACCGGGGAGCTGTTTTTT,TRBJ2-2,-,-,TRBV12-3/TRBV12-4
CSVRLKGELFF,TGCAGCGTCCGGCTCAAGGGGGAGCTGTTTTTT,TRBJ2-2,-,once,TRBV29-1
CASSEGDTRVPQHF,TGTGCCAGCAGTGAGGGGGACACACGTGTGCCCCAGCATTTT,TRBJ1-5,-,-,TRBV25-1
CASSTLAGGLDTQYF,TGTGCCAGCAGTACCCTGGCGGGGGGCTTAGATACGCAGTATTTT,TRBJ2-3,TRBD2,-,TRBV6-2/TRBV6-3
CASSQALAEAHEQFF,TGCGCCAGCAGCCAAGCTCTAGCGGAAGCCCATGAGCAGTTCTTC,TRBJ2-1,TRBD2,few,TRBV4-1
CASKSTGTDTQYF,TGTGCCAGTAAGTCAACAGGGACCGATACGCAGTATTTT,TRBJ2-3,-,-,TRBV19
CASSFTSGGAWGEQYF,TGTGCCAGCAGCTTCACTAGCGGGGGAGCCTGGGGCGAGCAGTACTTC,TRBJ2-7,TRBD2,-,TRBV7-9
CASSQVGLPFWSPAPIIHPSTF,-,TRBJ1-6,-,-,TRBV3-1
CASSAPGQGMFF,TGTGCCAGCAGCGCCCCGGGACAGGGTATGTTCTTC,TRBJ2-1,TRBD1,-,TRBV7-6
CASSQDRTSTYEQYF,TGTGCCAGCAGCCAAGATCGGACTAGCACCTACGAGCAGTACTTC,TRBJ2-7,TRBD2,-,TRBV3-1
CASSSPGQGINIQYF,TGTGCCAGCAGCTCGCCGGGACAGGGGATAAACATTCAGTACTTC,TRBJ2-4,TRBD1,-,TRBV5-6
CSVGVIDNTGELFF,TGCAGCGTTGGGGTGATTGACAACACCGGGGAGCTGTTTTTT,TRBJ2-2,-,-,TRBV29-1
CASSTSIGVEQFF,TGTGCCAGTTCCACCTCGATCGGGGTTGAGCAGTTCTTC,TRBJ2-1,-,-,TRBV6-2/TRBV6-3
CASSVGSGTYEQYF,TGTGCCAGCAGCGTAGGGTCAGGGACCTACGAGCAGTACTTC,TRBJ2-7,-,few,TRBV9
CASSVALGLSYEQYF,TGTGCCAGCAGCGTAGCTTTAGGGTTGAGCTACGAGCAGTACTTC,TRBJ2-7,-,-,TRBV9